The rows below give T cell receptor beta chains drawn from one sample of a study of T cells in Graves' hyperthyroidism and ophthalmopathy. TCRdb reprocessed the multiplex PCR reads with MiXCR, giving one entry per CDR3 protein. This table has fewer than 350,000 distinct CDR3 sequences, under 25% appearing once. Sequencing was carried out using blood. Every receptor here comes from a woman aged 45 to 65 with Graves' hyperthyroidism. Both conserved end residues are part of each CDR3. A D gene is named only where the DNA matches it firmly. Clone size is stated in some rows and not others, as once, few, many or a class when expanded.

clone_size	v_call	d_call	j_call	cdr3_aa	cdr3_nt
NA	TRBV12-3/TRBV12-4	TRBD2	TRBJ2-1	CASSLGGRALGDEQFF	TGTGCCAGCAGTTTAGGCGGGAGGGCCCTCGGGGATGAGCAGTTCTTC
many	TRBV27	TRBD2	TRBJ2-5	CASKWRGGRAEETQYF	TGTGCCAGCAAATGGCGGGGCGGGAGGGCCGAGGAGACCCAGTACTTC
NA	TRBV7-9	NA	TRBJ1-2	CASSLPGTQSTDGYTF	TGTGCCAGCAGCTTACCCGGGACCCAAAGTACCGATGGCTACACCTTC
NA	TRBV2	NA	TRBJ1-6	CASSELVRMANSPLHF	TGTGCCAGCAGTGAGCTGGTCAGGATGGCGAATTCACCCCTCCACTTT
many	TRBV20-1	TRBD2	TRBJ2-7	CSAIVRGGYEQYF	TGCAGTGCTATCGTTCGCGGGGGCTACGAGCAGTACTTC
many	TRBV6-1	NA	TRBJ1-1	CASSGGVLNTEAFF	TGTGCCAGCAGTGGAGGGGTCCTGAACACTGAAGCTTTCTTT
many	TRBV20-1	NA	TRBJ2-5	CSARESNQETQYF	TGCAGTGCTAGAGAGTCCAACCAAGAGACCCAGTACTTC
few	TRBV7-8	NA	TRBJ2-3	CASSLDSDTQYF	TGTGCCAGCAGCTTAGATTCGGATACGCAGTATTTT
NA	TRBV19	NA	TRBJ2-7	CASSTGIPSREQYF	TGTGCCAGTAGTACCGGGATACCGAGTCGCGAGCAGTACTTC
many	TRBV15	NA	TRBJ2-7	CATSRRGSYEQYF	TGTGCCACCAGCAGGCGGGGCTCCTACGAGCAGTACTTC
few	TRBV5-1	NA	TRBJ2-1	CASSNSFGTYNEQFF	TGCGCCAGTTCGAACAGTTTCGGGACCTACAATGAGCAGTTCTTC
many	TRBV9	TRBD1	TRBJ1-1	CASSVGTGQGFNTEAFF	TGTGCCAGCAGCGTTGGGACCGGACAGGGGTTTAACACTGAAGCTTTCTTT
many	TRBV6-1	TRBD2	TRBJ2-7	CASRTGLAAYEQYF	TGTGCCAGCAGAACGGGACTAGCGGCTTACGAGCAGTACTTC
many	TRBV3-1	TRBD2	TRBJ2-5	CASSTGLDQETQYF	TGTGCCAGCAGCACGGGACTAGACCAAGAGACCCAGTACTTC